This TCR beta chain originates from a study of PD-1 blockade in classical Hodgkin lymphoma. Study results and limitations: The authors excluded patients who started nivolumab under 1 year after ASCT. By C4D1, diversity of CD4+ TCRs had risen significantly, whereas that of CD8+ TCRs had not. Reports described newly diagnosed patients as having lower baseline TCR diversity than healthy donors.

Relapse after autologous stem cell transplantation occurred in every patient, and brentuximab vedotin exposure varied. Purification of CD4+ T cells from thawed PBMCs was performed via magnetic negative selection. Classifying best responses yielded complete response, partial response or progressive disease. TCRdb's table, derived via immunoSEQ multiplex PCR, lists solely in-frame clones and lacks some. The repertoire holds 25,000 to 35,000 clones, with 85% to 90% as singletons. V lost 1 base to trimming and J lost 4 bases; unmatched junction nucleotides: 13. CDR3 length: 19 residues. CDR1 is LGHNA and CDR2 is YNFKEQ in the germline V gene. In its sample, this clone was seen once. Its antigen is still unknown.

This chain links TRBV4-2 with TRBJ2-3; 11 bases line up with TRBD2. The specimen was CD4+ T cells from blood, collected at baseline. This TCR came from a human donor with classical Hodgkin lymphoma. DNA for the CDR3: TGTGCCAGCAGCCAAGGAACTAGCGGGAGTATATCTAAGGCAGATACGCAGTATTTT. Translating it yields CASSQGTSGSISKADTQYF.